A single sample gave rise to the 24 T cell receptor beta chains below, sequenced in a study of blood T cell repertoires in COVID-19. Clones were read by immunoSEQ multiplex PCR, and TCRdb kept only the in-frame ones, dropping some. Of around 150,000 clones listed, about 80% are singletons. Input material: PBMCs or T cells enriched from blood (not recorded which). These receptors came from a man aged 50 to 60 who had recovered from COVID-19.

The chain is built from TRBV6-5 and TRBJ1-2; TRBD1 aligns across 9 bases. Trimming removed 6 bases from V and 4 bases from J; junction bases left unmatched: 3. Per the germline V gene, CDR1 is MNHEY and CDR2 is SVGAGI. The CDR3 runs to 13 residues. CDR3 region: CASRTGGRYGYTF. The DNA of the CDR3 is TGTGCCAGCAGGACAGGGGGACGCTATGGCTACACCTTC.

The chain carries TRBV18 and TRBJ2-7; TRBD1 agrees at 12 bases. With 3 bases clipped from V and 7 bases from J, the junction kept 7 bases outside the gene matches. The CDR3 consists of 15 residues. Germline assignment: CDR1 KGHSH and CDR2 LQKENI. The CDR3, as DNA: TGTGCCAGCTCACCCCGGGACAGGGGGCCTCGGGAGCAGTACTTC. Translating it yields CASSPRDRGPREQYF.

This chain links TRBV9 with TRBJ2-1; D call uncertain. The germline gives CDR1 SGDLS, CDR2 YYNGEE. V lost 3 bases to trimming and J lost 8 bases, with 15 bases between them. CDR3 length: 14 amino acids. CDR3 nucleotides: TGTGCCAGCAGCGCCGATACGGGTCGGGATGAGCAGTTCTTC. It encodes CASSADTGRDEQFF. The entire variable domain, with the rest obtained from reference TRBV9 and TRBJ2-1, is as follows: DSGVTQTPKHLITATGQRVTLRCSPRSGDLSVYWYQQSLDQGLQFLIQYYNGEERAKGNILERFSAQQFPDLHSELNLSSLELGDSALYFCASSADTGRDEQFFGPGTRLTVL.

This clone was seen only a few times. The genes are TRBV20-1 and TRBJ2-7, with 7 bases identical to TRBD2. After removal of 3 bases from V and 2 bases from J, the junction contained 7 bases not matched to a gene. CDR3 length: 14 residues. Germline assignment: CDR1 DFQATT and CDR2 SNEGSKA (reference sequence). The DNA for the CDR3 is TGCAGTGCTAGTTCCAGCGGGGACGCCTACGAGCAGTACTTC. It specifies CSASSSGDAYEQYF.

The chain uses TRBV24-1 and TRBJ2-5, with 9 bases fitting TRBD1. The germline V gene has CDR1 KGHDR and CDR2 SFDVKD. The ends lost 9 bases at V and 4 bases at J; junction bases unmatched: 11. The CDR3 has 15 amino acids. The CDR3 loop is CATPTRTGGAETQYF. CDR3 coding DNA: TGTGCCACCCCGACCCGTACAGGGGGCGCAGAGACCCAGTACTTC.

The chain combines TRBV11-3 with TRBJ1-5; 7 bases agree with TRBD1. Germline V CDR1 and CDR2: SGHNT, YENEEA. This CDR3 spans 13 amino acids. V dropped 5 bases and J dropped 7; count of bases not matched to a gene: 5. The CDR3 DNA follows: TGTGCCAGCAGCGGACAGGCGGGGCAGCCCCAGCATTTT. This gives the protein CASSGQAGQPQHF.

This chain joins TRBV7-9 and TRBJ1-4; no clear D gene. The CDR3 length is 15 residues. Per germline, CDR1 SEHNR and CDR2 FQNEAQ (reference sequence). The V end was cut by 5 bases, the J end by 0 bases, with 10 bases between. CDR3 sequence reads: CASSPGGTTNEKLFF. For the CDR3, the DNA is TGTGCCAGCAGCCCGGGAGGGACAACTAATGAAAAACTGTTTTTT.

The V call is TRBV19, the J call TRBJ1-2; 11 bases agree with TRBD1. This CDR3 is built from 14 residues. The V segment lost 6 bases and the J segment 3 bases; nucleotides outside the gene matches: 3. Germline CDR1 LNHDA, CDR2 SQIVND (reference sequence). In DNA, the CDR3 is TGTGCCAGTAGCCGGGGACAGGGGGACTATGGCTACACCTTC. Amino acid sequence: CASSRGQGDYGYTF. Full variable domain (remainder filled in from reference TRBV19 and TRBJ1-2): DGGITQSPKYLFRKEGQNVTLSCEQNLNHDAMYWYRQDPGQGLRLIYYSQIVNDFQKGDIAEGYSVSREKKESFPLTVTSAQKNPTAFYLCASSRGQGDYGYTFGSGTRLTVV.

DNA for the CDR3: TGTGCCAGCAGTCCCGGGACAGCAATGGGGCAGCCCCAGCATTTT. Translating gives CASSPGTAMGQPQHF. V gene TRBV7-2 combines with J gene TRBJ1-5; 7 bases agree with TRBD1. The CDR3 is 15 amino acids. Germline V CDR1 and CDR2: SGHTA, FQGNSA. Germline trimming cut 6 bases from V and 7 bases from J; bases unmatched to any gene: 12.

This clone occurred a few times. CDR3 in amino acids: CASSETDRDGNTIYF. The CDR3 DNA reads TGTGCCAGCAGTGAAACGGACAGGGATGGAAACACCATATATTTT. The V gene is TRBV7-9, the J gene TRBJ1-3; 8 positions match TRBD1. The V gene end was trimmed by 6 bases and the J gene end by 3 bases; junction bases not matched to a gene: 7. The germline CDR1 and CDR2 sequences are SEHNR and FQNEAQ (reference sequence). There are 15 residues in the CDR3.

The V and J genes are TRBV4-2 and TRBJ2-3; tentative D call: TRBD2 (6 bases). CDR1 and CDR2 (germline): LGHNA, YNFKEQ. With 6 bases removed from V and 0 bases from J, the gap between germline ends came to 10 bases. The CDR3 loop spans 14 amino acids. The CDR3 region has the DNA TGTGCCAGCAGGGCGGGGCCTAGCACAGATACGCAGTATTTT. Amino acid sequence: CASRAGPSTDTQYF.

The chain recombines TRBV19 with TRBJ2-3, with 11 bases that match TRBD2. Germline assignment: CDR1 LNHDA and CDR2 SQIVND (reference sequence). V lost 0 bases, J lost 2 bases, and 7 bases stayed unmatched. This CDR3 has 18 residues. The CDR3 here is CASSIDRVAGGLTDTQYF. The CDR3 DNA reads as TGTGCCAGTAGTATAGATCGCGTAGCGGGGGGGCTCACAGATACGCAGTATTTT.

The CDR3 sequence is CASSERRGNTEAFF. The CDR3, as DNA: TGCGCCAGCAGCGAGAGGAGGGGGAACACTGAAGCTTTCTTT. V usage is TRBV5-1 and J usage is TRBJ1-1; D may be TRBD1 (5 bases). Deletions cut 4 bases from V and 1 base from J, with 11 bases between. The CDR3 covers 14 residues. Germline assignment: CDR1 SGHRS and CDR2 YFSETQ.

The V and J genes are TRBV5-6 and TRBJ2-7, with TRBD2 matching over 8 bases. V lost 3 bases and J lost 2; bases outside the gene matches: 4. This CDR3 is built from 14 residues. CDR1 is SGHDT and CDR2 is YYEEEE in the germline V gene. The CDR3 region has the DNA TGTGCCAGCAGCTCCCGGGGGGGGGCCTACGAGCAGTACTTC. Residues: CASSSRGGAYEQYF.

The rearrangement joins TRBV15 to TRBJ2-4, with 9 bases that match TRBD2. V shed 5 bases, J shed 4 bases, and the junction held 6 bases outside the gene matches. The germline CDR1 and CDR2 sequences are LNHNV and YYDKDF (reference sequence). This CDR3 region has 15 residues. In DNA, the CDR3 is TGTGCCACCAGCGACAGGCTAGCGGGAAAAAACATTCAGTACTTC. This codes for CATSDRLAGKNIQYF.

The V and J genes are TRBV2 and TRBJ1-5, with 11 bases identical to TRBD1. Germline V gives CDR1 SNHLY, CDR2 FYNNEI. With 8 bases clipped from V and 6 bases from J, the junction kept 3 bases outside the gene matches. This CDR3 contains 13 residues. The CDR3 region has the DNA TGTGCCAGCCGGACAGGGGGCTTTCAGCCCCAGCATTTT. Translating it yields CASRTGGFQPQHF.

V and J are TRBV2 and TRBJ1-1, with TRBD1 matching 9 bases. Unmatched junction bases numbered 2, after V lost 1 base and J lost 5 bases. Germline V gene data show CDR1 as SNHLY and CDR2 as FYNNEI. This CDR3 spans 14 amino acids. The CDR3 DNA is TGTGCCAGCAGTGAAGACAGGGGGCCAACTGAAGCTTTCTTT. Its translation: CASSEDRGPTEAFF. Full variable domain (outside the CDR3, taken from reference TRBV2 and TRBJ1-1): EPEVTQTPSHQVTQMGQEVILRCVPISNHLYFYWYRQILGQKVEFLVSFYNNEISEKSEIFDDQFSVERPDGSNFTLKIRSTKLEDSAMYFCASSEDRGPTEAFFGQGTRLTVV.

The chain uses TRBV4-1 and TRBJ1-1; D gene ambiguous. Germline V gene lookup returns CDR1 MGHRA and CDR2 YSYEKL. V was cut by 0 bases and J by 0 bases, with 8 bases left in between. This CDR3 is 15 amino acids long. CDR3 DNA sequence: TGCGCCAGCAGCCAAGATAAACCTATGAACACTGAAGCTTTCTTT. It codes for CASSQDKPMNTEAFF.

This chain links TRBV14 with TRBJ2-5, with 11 nucleotides matching TRBD2. Germline V gene sequence: CDR1 SGHDN, CDR2 FVKESK. This CDR3 is 18 amino acids long. Trimming cost V 1 base and J 2 bases; bases outside gene matches: 9. This chain's CDR3 is CASSQGRRTSGSQETQYF. CDR3 in DNA: TGTGCCAGCAGCCAAGGGCGGAGGACTAGCGGGTCACAAGAGACCCAGTACTTC.

As to this clone: The same CDR3 is also encoded by other DNA sequences in this sample. The V call is TRBV20-1, the J call TRBJ2-5; D may be TRBD1 (5 bases). V was pared by 6 bases and J by 4 bases, with 9 bases between. This CDR3 has 11 residues. Germline V gives CDR1 DFQATT, CDR2 SNEGSKA (reference sequence). The CDR3, as DNA: TGCAGTGCCCAAAGGGGAGAGACCCAGTACTTC. Amino acids: CSAQRGETQYF.

The V and J genes are TRBV18 and TRBJ2-2; D is perhaps TRBD2 (5 bases). Germline CDR1 KGHSH, CDR2 LQKENI. Trimming shortened V by 3 bases and J by 2 bases, and 7 bases separated the two germline ends. The CDR3 sequence is 14 residues long. CDR3 DNA sequence: TGTGCCAGCTCACCTGGACTTAACACCGGGGAGCTGTTTTTT. It specifies CASSPGLNTGELFF.

The chain couples TRBV19 to TRBJ1-5, with D possibly matching TRBD1 (6 bases). V lost 4 bases and J 2 bases, leaving 15 bases between the germline ends. The germline V gene has CDR1 LNHDA and CDR2 SQIVND (reference sequence). The CDR3 length is 16 residues. In DNA form, the CDR3 reads TGTGCCAGTAGTAGTCGGCAGGGGTACGGCAATCAGCCCCAGCATTTT. Translating it yields CASSSRQGYGNQPQHF.

The chain carries TRBV10-2 and TRBJ1-5; D might be TRBD1 (6 bases). The CDR3 covers 15 residues. CDR1 and CDR2 from the germline V gene are WSHSY and SAAADI. Between the trimmed V and J ends, which lost 6 bases and 2 bases, there was a span of 14 bases. The CDR3 sequence is CASSPPGDGNQPQHF. CDR3 sequence (DNA): TGCGCCAGCAGCCCCCCAGGGGACGGCAATCAGCCCCAGCATTTT.

This clone was detected only a few times. This chain's CDR3 is CASSSKPSGHHKTMSSYEQYF. The CDR3 DNA is TGCGCCAGCAGCTCAAAGCCTAGCGGGCACCACAAGACCATGAGCTCCTACGAGCAGTACTTC. The V gene is TRBV5-1, the J gene TRBJ2-7; TRBD2 matches 8 bases. The ends lost 3 bases at V and 0 bases at J; junction bases unmatched: 23. Germline lookup yields CDR1 SGHRS and CDR2 YFSETQ. This CDR3 is built from 21 residues.